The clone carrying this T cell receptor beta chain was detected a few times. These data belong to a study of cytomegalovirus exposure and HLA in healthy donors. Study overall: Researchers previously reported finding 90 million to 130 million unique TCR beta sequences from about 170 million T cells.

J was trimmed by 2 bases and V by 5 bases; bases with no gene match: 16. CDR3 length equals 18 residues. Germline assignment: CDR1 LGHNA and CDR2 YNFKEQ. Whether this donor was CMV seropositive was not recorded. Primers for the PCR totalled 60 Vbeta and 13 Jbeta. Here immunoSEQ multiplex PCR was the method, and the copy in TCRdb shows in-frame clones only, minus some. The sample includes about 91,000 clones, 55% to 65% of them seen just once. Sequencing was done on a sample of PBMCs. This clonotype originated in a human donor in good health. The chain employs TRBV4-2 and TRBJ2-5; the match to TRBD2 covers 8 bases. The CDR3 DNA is TGTGCCAGCAGCGTTACGTCACCGGGACTAGTAGGGCAAGAGACCCAGTACTTC. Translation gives CASSVTSPGLVGQETQYF.